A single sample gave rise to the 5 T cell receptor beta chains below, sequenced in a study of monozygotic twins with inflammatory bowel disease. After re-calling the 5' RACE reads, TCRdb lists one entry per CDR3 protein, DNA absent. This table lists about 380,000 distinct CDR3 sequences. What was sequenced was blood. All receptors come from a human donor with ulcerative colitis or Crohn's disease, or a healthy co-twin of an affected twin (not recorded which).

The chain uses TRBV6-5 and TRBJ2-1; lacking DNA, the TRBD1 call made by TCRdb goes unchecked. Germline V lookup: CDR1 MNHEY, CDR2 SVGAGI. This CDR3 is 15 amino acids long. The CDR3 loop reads CASSYSYAGSYEQFF.

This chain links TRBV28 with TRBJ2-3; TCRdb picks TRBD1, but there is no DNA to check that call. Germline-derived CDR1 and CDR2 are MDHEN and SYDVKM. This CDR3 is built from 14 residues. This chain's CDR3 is CASTPIRGADTQYF.

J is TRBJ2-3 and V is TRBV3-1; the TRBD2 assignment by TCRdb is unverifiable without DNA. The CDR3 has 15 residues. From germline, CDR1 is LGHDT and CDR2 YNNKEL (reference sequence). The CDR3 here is CASSLGTPNTDTQYF.

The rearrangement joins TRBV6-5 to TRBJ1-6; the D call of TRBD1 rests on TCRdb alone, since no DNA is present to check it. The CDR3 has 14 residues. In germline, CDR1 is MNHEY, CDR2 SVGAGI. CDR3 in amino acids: CASSPDTNNSPLHF.

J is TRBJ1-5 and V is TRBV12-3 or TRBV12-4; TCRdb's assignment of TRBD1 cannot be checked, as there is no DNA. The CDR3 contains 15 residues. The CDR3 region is CASSLRGIGYQPQHF.